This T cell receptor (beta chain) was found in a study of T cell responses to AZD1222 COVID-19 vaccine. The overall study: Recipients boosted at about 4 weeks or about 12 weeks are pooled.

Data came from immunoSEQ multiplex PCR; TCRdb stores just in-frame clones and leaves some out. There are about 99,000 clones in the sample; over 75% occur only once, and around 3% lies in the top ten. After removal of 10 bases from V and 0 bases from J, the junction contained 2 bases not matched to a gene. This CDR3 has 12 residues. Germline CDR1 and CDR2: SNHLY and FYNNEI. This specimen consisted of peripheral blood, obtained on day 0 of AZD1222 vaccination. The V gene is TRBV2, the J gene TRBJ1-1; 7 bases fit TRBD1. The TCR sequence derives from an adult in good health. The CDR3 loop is CAIDRVNTEAFF. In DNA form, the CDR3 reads TGTGCCATAGACAGGGTGAACACTGAAGCTTTCTTT.